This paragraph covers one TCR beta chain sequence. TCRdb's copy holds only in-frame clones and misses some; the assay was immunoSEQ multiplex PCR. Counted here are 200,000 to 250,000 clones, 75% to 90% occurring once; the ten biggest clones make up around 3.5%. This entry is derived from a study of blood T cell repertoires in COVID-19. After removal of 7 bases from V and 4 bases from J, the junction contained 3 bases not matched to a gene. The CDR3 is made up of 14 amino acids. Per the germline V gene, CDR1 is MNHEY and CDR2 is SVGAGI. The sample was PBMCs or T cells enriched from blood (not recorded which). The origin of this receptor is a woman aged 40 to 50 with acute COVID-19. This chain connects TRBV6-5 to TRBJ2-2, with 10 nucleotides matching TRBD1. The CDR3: CASNRDRGTGELFF. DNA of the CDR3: TGTGCCAGCAACAGGGACAGGGGCACCGGGGAGCTGTTTTTT.